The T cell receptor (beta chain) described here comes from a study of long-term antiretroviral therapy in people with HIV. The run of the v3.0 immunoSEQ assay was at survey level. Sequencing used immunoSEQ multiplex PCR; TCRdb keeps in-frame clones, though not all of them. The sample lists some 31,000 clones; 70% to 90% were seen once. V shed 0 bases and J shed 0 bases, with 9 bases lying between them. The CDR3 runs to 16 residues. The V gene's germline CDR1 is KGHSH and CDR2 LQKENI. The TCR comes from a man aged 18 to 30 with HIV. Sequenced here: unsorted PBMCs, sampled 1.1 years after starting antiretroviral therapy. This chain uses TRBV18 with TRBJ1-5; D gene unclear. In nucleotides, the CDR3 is TGTGCCAGCTCACCACCCACAGTTTATAGCAATCAGCCCCAGCATTTT. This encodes CASSPPTVYSNQPQHF.